The 6 T cell receptor beta chains in this list originate from one sample, sequenced in a study of cytomegalovirus exposure and HLA in healthy donors. In the PCR, 60 Vbeta and 13 Jbeta primers were used. Clones were sequenced by immunoSEQ multiplex PCR, and TCRdb holds only the in-frame ones, with some missing. The sample has hundreds of thousands of clones; almost 80% are singletons. The sample consisted of PBMCs. The receptors come from a male donor in good health and CMV-seronegative.

The chain employs TRBV5-6 and TRBJ2-3; maybe TRBD2 (5 bases). The CDR3 covers 18 residues. Germline V gene sequence: CDR1 SGHDT, CDR2 YYEEEE. The V gene lost 3 bases and the J gene lost 6 bases, with 26 bases spanning the gap. In DNA form, the CDR3 reads TGTGCCAGCAGCTCCGTACTGCTCAAGAGCGGCTTTCGGGATACGCAGTATTTT. Its translation: CASSSVLLKSGFRDTQYF. Drawing the rest from reference TRBV5-6 and TRBJ2-3, the complete variable domain is DAGVTQSPTHLIKTRGQQVTLRCSPKSGHDTVSWYQQALGQGPQFIFQYYEEEERQRGNFPDRFSGHQFPNYSSELNVNALLLGDSALYLCASSSVLLKSGFRDTQYFGPGTRLTVL.

This sequence joins TRBV27 and TRBJ1-1; the D gene is possibly TRBD1 (5 bases). This CDR3 is built from 13 residues. The ends were cut back, 10 bases at V and 5 bases at J, with 17 bases in the middle. Germline values: CDR1 MNHEY, CDR2 SMNVEV (reference sequence). CDR3 protein: CATREGVITEAFF. The CDR3 DNA follows: TGTGCCACCCGCGAAGGGGTAATAACTGAAGCTTTCTTT.

This chain joins TRBV21-1 and TRBJ2-7; TRBD1, the D gene given by the table, was not confirmed from the DNA. TRBV21-1 is marked as a pseudogene. CDR3 length: 18 residues. CDR3 coding DNA: TGTGCCAGCAGCGCCGGTCGAGAGGGACACAAGAGCTCCTACGAGCAGTACTTC. This translates into CASSAGREGHKSSYEQYF.

This clone has only one observation. V usage is TRBV18 and J usage is TRBJ2-7; 10 bases are a match to TRBD1. This CDR3 spans 15 amino acids. Germline loops: CDR1 KGHSH, CDR2 LQKENI. Germline trimming cut 6 bases from V and 0 bases from J; bases unmatched to any gene: 5. The CDR3 bases are TGTGCCAGCTCCAGGGACAGGGGAGGCTCCTACGAGCAGTACTTC. Translated, it gives CASSRDRGGSYEQYF.

The rearrangement joins TRBV7-2 to TRBJ2-1, with 11 bases that match TRBD2. The V and J ends lost 6 bases and 2 bases, in that order; junction bases with no gene match: 12. The CDR3 spans 18 residues. Germline lookup yields CDR1 SGHTA and CDR2 FQGNSA. Written as DNA, the CDR3 is TGTGCCAGCAGAACCTCTAGCGGGAGGCTCCTTACCTACAATGAGCAGTTCTTC. It yields the protein CASRTSSGRLLTYNEQFF.

V gene TRBV2 combines with J gene TRBJ2-1; D possibly corresponds to TRBD2 (6 bases). Germline V gene lookup returns CDR1 SNHLY and CDR2 FYNNEI. Deletions cut 6 bases from V and 7 bases from J, with 16 bases between. This CDR3 has 14 amino acids. The CDR3 here is CASRGQLEGNEQFF. The CDR3 DNA reads as TGTGCCAGCAGAGGGCAGTTGGAGGGGAATGAGCAGTTCTTC.